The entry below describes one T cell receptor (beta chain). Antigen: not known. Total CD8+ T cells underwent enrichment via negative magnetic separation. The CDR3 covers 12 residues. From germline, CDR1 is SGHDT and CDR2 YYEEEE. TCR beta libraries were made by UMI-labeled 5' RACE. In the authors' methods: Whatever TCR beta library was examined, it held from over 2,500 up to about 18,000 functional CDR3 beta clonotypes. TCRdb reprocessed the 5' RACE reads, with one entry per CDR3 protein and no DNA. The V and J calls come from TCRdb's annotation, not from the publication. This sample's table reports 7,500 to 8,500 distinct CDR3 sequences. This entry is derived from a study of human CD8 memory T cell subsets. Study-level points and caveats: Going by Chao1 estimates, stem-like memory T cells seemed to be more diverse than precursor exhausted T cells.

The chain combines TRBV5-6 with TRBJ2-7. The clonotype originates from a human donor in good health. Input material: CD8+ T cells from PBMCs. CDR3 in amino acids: CASSWTSGEQYF.